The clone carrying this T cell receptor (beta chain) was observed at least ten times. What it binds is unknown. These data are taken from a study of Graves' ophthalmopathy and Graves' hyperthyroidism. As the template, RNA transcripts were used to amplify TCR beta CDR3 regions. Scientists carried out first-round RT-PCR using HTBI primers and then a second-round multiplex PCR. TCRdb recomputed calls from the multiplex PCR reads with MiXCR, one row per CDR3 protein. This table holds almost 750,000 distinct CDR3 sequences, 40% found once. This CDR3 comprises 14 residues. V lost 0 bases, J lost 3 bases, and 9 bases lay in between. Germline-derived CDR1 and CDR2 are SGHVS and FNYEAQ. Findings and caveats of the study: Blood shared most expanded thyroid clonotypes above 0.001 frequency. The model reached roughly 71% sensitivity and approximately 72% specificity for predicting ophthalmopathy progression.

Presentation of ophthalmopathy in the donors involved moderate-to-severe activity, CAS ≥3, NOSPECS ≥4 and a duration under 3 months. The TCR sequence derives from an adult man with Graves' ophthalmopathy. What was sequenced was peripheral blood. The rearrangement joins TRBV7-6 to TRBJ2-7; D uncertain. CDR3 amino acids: CASSLAPNSYEQYF. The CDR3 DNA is TGTGCCAGCAGCTTAGCACCAAACAGCTACGAGCAGTACTTC. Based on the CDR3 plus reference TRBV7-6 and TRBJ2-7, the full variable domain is GAGVSQSPRYKVTKRGQDVALRCDPISGHVSLYWYRQALGQGPEFLTYFNYEAQQDKSGLPNDRFSAERPEGSISTLTIQRTEQRDSAMYRCASSLAPNSYEQYFGPGTRLTVT.